This T cell receptor (beta chain) came from a study of blood T cells in healthy people across ages. Study-level findings and limits: When set beside aged donors, long-lived donors presented more naive CD4+ cells and higher diversity. Roughly linear declines in TCR beta diversity per million T cells occurred with age.

Looked up from germline, CDR1 is MNHEY and CDR2 is SVGEGT. The ends lost 2 bases at V and 1 base at J; junction bases unmatched: 3. There are 15 residues in the CDR3. No fewer than 7 million PBMCs went into each sample. Next came a second PCR, run for about 7 to 12 cycles, which used a sample-barcoded 5' primer along with a J-beta primer mix. Each cDNA molecule was tagged by a template-switch adaptor with 12 random nucleotides. MiXCR, applied by TCRdb to the 5' RACE reads, yields one record per CDR3 protein. The sample has 730,000 or so distinct CDR3 sequences, 40% to 50% seen once. This clonotype was seen a few times. Its antigen remains unknown.

The source material was blood. The origin of this receptor is a man older than 75 in good health. The V gene is TRBV6-2 or TRBV6-3, the J gene TRBJ2-5, with 8 positions matching TRBD1. The CDR3 DNA reads as TGTGCCAGCAGTTACACTACAGGGGGCCAAGAGACCCAGTACTTC. Translated: CASSYTTGGQETQYF.